This T cell receptor beta chain stems from a study of PD-L1 blockade in urothelial cancer. Whole-study context: Each patient had 0 to 3 earlier chemotherapy regimens.

The study's findings and limits: Greater 3-week expansion of tumor-associated blood clones was recorded for durable-benefit patients.

This clone was seen a single time. Its cognate antigen is unknown. Time point in this sample: pretreatment peripheral blood. The V and J ends lost 3 bases and 1 base, in that order; junction bases with no gene match: 11. The CDR3 has 18 amino acids. Germline loops: CDR1 SGHAT, CDR2 FQDESV (reference sequence). Libraries were prepared by immunoSEQ multiplex PCR; TCRdb keeps only in-frame clonotypes and omits some of them. The data show about 63,000 clones, approximately 80% seen once. This sequence joins TRBV11-1 and TRBJ2-3; 9 bases line up with TRBD2. The clonotype comes from a man in his 70s with urothelial cancer. The material was PBMCs, obtained around atezolizumab (anti-PD-L1) treatment. The DNA for the CDR3 is TGTGCCAGCAGCTTGGGGGGCGTGAGACTAGCGGGCACAGATACGCAGTATTTT. This encodes CASSLGGVRLAGTDTQYF. The whole variable domain, remainder taken from reference TRBV11-1 and TRBJ2-3, is EAEVAQSPRYKITEKSQAVAFWCDPISGHATLYWYRQILGQGPELLVQFQDESVVDDSQLPKDRFSAERLKGVDSTLKIQPAELGDSAMYLCASSLGGVRLAGTDTQYFGPGTRLTVL.